This note documents a single T cell receptor beta chain sequence. The multiple sclerosis control group comprised treatment-naive patients with stable or active relapsing-remitting disease. Negative isolation was used for CD8+ and CD4+ T cells, and FACS enrichment was applied to TEMRA cells. It was with random hexamers that roughly 0.45 to 1 ug RNA was reverse transcribed. TCR beta CDR3 was amplified by immunoSEQ covering 54 Vbeta and 13 Jbeta. A single record per CDR3 protein comes from TCRdb applying MiXCR to the immunoSEQ multiplex PCR reads. The top ten hold more than 0.2% of the sample, which has 150,000 to 190,000 distinct CDR3 sequences, 94% seen once. The data derive from a study of CD8 T cells in Susac syndrome. What was sequenced was CD8+ T cells from PBMCs. This receptor was taken from a human donor with multiple sclerosis.

The CDR3: CSAPTTGTGTSYEQYF. CDR3 nucleotides: TGCAGTGCTCCGACCACCGGGACAGGGACTTCCTACGAGCAGTACTTC. The chain recombines TRBV20-1 with TRBJ2-7, with TRBD1 matching 9 bases. Trimming cost V 5 bases and J 1 base; bases outside gene matches: 12. The CDR3 sequence is 16 residues long. From germline, CDR1 is DFQATT and CDR2 SNEGSKA (reference sequence).